These 13 T cell receptor beta chains came from one sample sequenced in a study of early T cells in non-severe SARS-CoV-2 infection. TCRdb independently ran MiXCR on the 5' RACE reads; one entry per CDR3 protein. In the table there are tens of thousands of distinct CDR3 sequences, 6% to 6.5% of which are singletons. The specimen was whole blood. The receptors here all came from an adult who was a healthcare worker with PCR-confirmed SARS-CoV-2 infection or an uninfected control (not recorded which).

The rearrangement uses TRBV4-3 and TRBJ2-3, with D possibly TRBD1 on 5 matching bases. V was trimmed by 0 bases and J by 0 bases, leaving 10 bases between them. The V gene's germline CDR1 is LGHNA and CDR2 YSLEER. The CDR3 totals 16 residues. CDR3 residues: CASSQDQGLSTDTQYF. As DNA, the CDR3 is TGCGCCAGCAGCCAAGACCAGGGTCTAAGCACAGATACGCAGTATTTT.

This clonotype was detected many times. The chain carries TRBV29-1 and TRBJ2-7; a possible D gene is TRBD1 (6 bases). The CDR3 totals 13 residues. V was shortened by 6 bases and J by 2 bases, with 14 bases between the two germline ends. The germline V gene encodes CDR1 SQVTM and CDR2 ANQGSEA. CDR3 loop: CSVRGRGPYEQYF. For the CDR3, the DNA is TGCAGCGTCCGTGGCAGGGGACCCTACGAGCAGTACTTC.

CDR3 loop: CSARDAGGPDTQYF. CDR3 in DNA: TGCAGTGCTAGAGATGCGGGGGGCCCAGATACGCAGTATTTT. J is TRBJ2-3 and V is TRBV20-1; 8 nucleotides align to TRBD2. V lost 0 bases, J lost 4 bases, and 3 bases stayed unmatched. The CDR3 extends over 14 amino acids. From germline, CDR1 is DFQATT and CDR2 SNEGSKA (reference sequence).

Many counts were recorded for this clonotype. The chain recombines TRBV10-3 with TRBJ1-1; 10 bases map to TRBD1. The CDR3 contains 16 residues. Per the germline V gene, CDR1 is ENHRY and CDR2 is SYGVKD. The J segment lost 2 bases and the V segment lost 5 bases, leaving 8 bases of the junction unmatched. For the CDR3, the DNA is TGTGCCATCAGTTCCTCCGACAGGGGGCGAAACACTGAAGCTTTCTTT. Translating it yields CAISSSDRGRNTEAFF.

This sequence joins TRBV7-9 and TRBJ2-5; TRBD2 might be the D (5 bases). Germline CDR1 SEHNR, CDR2 FQNEAQ (reference sequence). Trimming removed 5 bases from V and 4 bases from J, with 14 bases in between. The CDR3 has 14 amino acids. In DNA form, the CDR3 reads TGTGCCAGCAGCCCCCTTATGGGGAGAGAGACCCAGTACTTC. This gives the protein CASSPLMGRETQYF. Variable domain in full (rest from reference TRBV7-9 and TRBJ2-5): DTGVSQNPRHKITKRGQNVTFRCDPISEHNRLYWYRQTLGQGPEFLTYFQNEAQLEKSRLLSDRFSAERPKGSFSTLEIQRTEQGDSAMYLCASSPLMGRETQYFGPGTRLLVL.

This clonotype was seen at least ten times. This chain connects TRBV30 to TRBJ2-5, with TRBD2 as a possible D gene (6 bases). The germline V and J ends were trimmed by 0 bases and 0 bases, with 8 bases remaining between them. The CDR3 runs to 14 residues. The germline gives CDR1 GTSNPN, CDR2 SVGIG (reference sequence). The CDR3 sequence: CAWSVWGDQETQYF. The CDR3 nucleotides read TGTGCCTGGAGTGTTTGGGGGGACCAAGAGACCCAGTACTTC.

There are many counts of this clonotype. The V call is TRBV27, the J call TRBJ2-1; D not resolved. Trimming took off 3 bases at V and 5 bases at J, with 14 bases between the two ends. Germline-derived CDR1 and CDR2 are MNHEY and SMNVEV (reference sequence). The CDR3 runs 15 residues. CDR3: CASSFVHGPHNEQFF. Written as DNA, the CDR3 is TGTGCCAGCAGTTTCGTCCACGGTCCACACAATGAGCAGTTCTTC.

This clonotype was recorded many times. This chain joins TRBV24-1 and TRBJ2-1, with TRBD2 identical over 14 bases. From germline, CDR1 is KGHDR and CDR2 SFDVKD. After removal of 4 bases from V and 0 bases from J, the junction contained 10 bases not matched to a gene. This CDR3 comprises 20 residues. The chain's CDR3 is CATSDPGTSGGQSSYNEQFF. CDR3 DNA: TGTGCCACCAGTGACCCCGGGACTAGCGGGGGCCAGAGCTCCTACAATGAGCAGTTCTTC.

Ten or more counts support this clonotype. The chain is built from TRBV3-1 and TRBJ2-7, with 7 bases aligning to TRBD2. The trim removed 4 bases at V and 2 bases at J, leaving 11 bases unmatched. CDR1 and CDR2 (germline): LGHDT, YNNKEL (reference sequence). The CDR3 runs to 16 residues. The DNA of the CDR3 is TGTGCCAGCAGCCCTACCACGGGAGGAAAACCCTACGAGCAGTACTTC. This encodes CASSPTTGGKPYEQYF.

This clonotype appeared many times. The gene calls are TRBV1 and TRBJ1-5; TRBD1, as called in the table, went unchecked against the DNA. TRBV1 is a pseudogene segment. This CDR3 is built from 16 residues. The CDR3 nucleotides are TGCACCAGCAGCCGCCGGACAGGGGGCTCGTGGGAGCCCCAGCATTTT. Protein product: CTSSRRTGGSWEPQHF.

This clonotype occurred many times. This rearrangement joins TRBV28 to TRBJ1-1; no reliable D call. This CDR3 has 13 residues. V was trimmed by 6 bases and J by 4 bases, leaving 12 bases between them. CDR1 and CDR2 from the germline V gene are MDHEN and SYDVKM. The CDR3 DNA follows: TGTGCCAGCAGACCCCCGGACGCCACTGAAGCTTTCTTT. Its translation: CASRPPDATEAFF.

At least ten counts were recorded for this clonotype. V is TRBV4-2 and J is TRBJ2-7; D might be TRBD2 (6 bases). The ends were cut back, 0 bases at V and 5 bases at J, with 11 bases in the middle. The V gene's germline CDR1 is LGHNA and CDR2 YNFKEQ. This CDR3 spans 14 amino acids. Here the CDR3 reads CASSQDLGEDEQYF. In DNA, the CDR3 is TGTGCCAGCAGCCAAGATCTAGGGGAGGACGAGCAGTACTTC.

The chain employs TRBV4-3 and TRBJ2-3; D might be TRBD2 (5 bases). CDR3 length: 15 amino acids. Germline CDR1 reads LGHNA; CDR2 reads YSLEER. V was clipped by 1 base and J by 0 bases, with 8 bases between them. The CDR3 sequence: CASSQVTGSTDTQYF. DNA of the CDR3: TGCGCCAGCAGCCAAGTCACGGGGAGCACAGATACGCAGTATTTT.